This paragraph covers one T cell receptor beta chain sequence. The data originate from a study of blood T cell repertoires in COVID-19. In the study overall: The United States, Italy and Spain supplied acute and convalescent COVID-19 samples. T cells, B-cell-depleted T cells, or PBMCs supplied cDNA or gDNA.

The CDR3 runs to 13 residues. With 6 bases removed from V and 7 bases from J, the gap between germline ends came to 18 bases. CDR1 is SQVTM, CDR2 ANQGSEA, per germline. Authors' processing steps: Estimates of nucleated cell counts were drawn from the amplification of reference gene primers. Libraries were prepared by immunoSEQ multiplex PCR; TCRdb keeps only in-frame clonotypes and omits some of them. The V and J calls and clone size are taken from that table; D and trimming were inferred from the DNA. The sample holds about 110,000 clones, 72% seen once. The rearrangement uses TRBV29-1 and TRBJ1-2; D is perhaps TRBD1 (5 bases). This clonotype was obtained from a woman aged 60 to 75 with acute or convalescent COVID-19. Source material: peripheral blood. CDR3 coding DNA: TGCAGCGTCCCCAAACCCGCAGGGCCTGGCTACACCTTC. Protein product: CSVPKPAGPGYTF.